The rows below give T cell receptor beta chains drawn from one sample of a study of OX40 agonist ivuxolimab in advanced cancers. Only in-frame clones appear in the TCRdb table, and some are missing; sequencing was by immunoSEQ multiplex PCR. The table records tens of thousands of clones, 70% to 90% of them present only once. This material consisted of CD4+ or CD8+ T cells sorted from blood, taken in a trial of the OX40 agonist ivuxolimab. The receptors originated from an adult with an advanced solid tumor such as melanoma, head and neck, liver or kidney cancer. Both conserved end residues are part of each CDR3.

TRBV6-6,TRBJ1-1,CASSRTMNTEAFF
TRBV11-2,TRBJ1-1,CASSLDTTLAHRGRNTEGFF
TRBV30,TRBJ1-5,CAWTGTSNQPQHF
TRBV5-8,TRBJ2-3,CASSLMGGLAGEAQYF
TRBV5-1,TRBJ1-2,CASSGGSPGHLTEGYTF
TRBV18,TRBJ2-7,CASSPTQGGEQYF
TRBV27,TRBJ1-6,CASSQPARVDNSPLHF
TRBV25-1,TRBJ1-1,CASTQGGANTEAFF
TRBV5-1,TRBJ2-1,CASSLAGVNEQFF
TRBV6-5,TRBJ2-7,CASDGGGYEQYF
TRBV4-2,TRBJ2-3,CASSQDPAGGLTDTQYF
TRBV14,TRBJ2-5,CASSHAETQYF
TRBV11-2,TRBJ2-5,CASSLVAGHVQETQYF
TRBV6-5,TRBJ2-7,CASSNGVPYEQYF
TRBV29-1,TRBJ2-5,CSVGVLVGGTGFQETQYF
TRBV6-4,TRBJ1-1,CASSAGGRSTEAFF
TRBV10-3,TRBJ1-1,CAIKNGVGENTEAFF
TRBV18,TRBJ1-2,CASSRDTYGYTF
TRBV7-2,TRBJ2-3,CASPGSTDTQYF
TRBV10-3,TRBJ2-5,CAISEPSNRGGDQYF
TRBV2,TRBJ1-6,CASRDFVPGDGNSPLHF
TRBV18,TRBJ1-2,CASSPPGTRTNYGYTF
TRBV29-1,TRBJ1-3,CSVHGGISGNTIYF
TRBV4-1,TRBJ2-7,CASSQAERTASYEQYF
TRBV4-2,TRBJ1-2,CASSQDRAVAGYTF
TRBV5-1,TRBJ1-1,CASSTRGRTNTEAFF
TRBV6-1,TRBJ2-7,CASSPAYEQYF
TRBV19,TRBJ1-4,CASSGGGGASRGGEKLFF
TRBV6-1,TRBJ2-5,CASFAGGPRLGTQYF
TRBV19,TRBJ2-1,CASSGGGLNYNEQFF